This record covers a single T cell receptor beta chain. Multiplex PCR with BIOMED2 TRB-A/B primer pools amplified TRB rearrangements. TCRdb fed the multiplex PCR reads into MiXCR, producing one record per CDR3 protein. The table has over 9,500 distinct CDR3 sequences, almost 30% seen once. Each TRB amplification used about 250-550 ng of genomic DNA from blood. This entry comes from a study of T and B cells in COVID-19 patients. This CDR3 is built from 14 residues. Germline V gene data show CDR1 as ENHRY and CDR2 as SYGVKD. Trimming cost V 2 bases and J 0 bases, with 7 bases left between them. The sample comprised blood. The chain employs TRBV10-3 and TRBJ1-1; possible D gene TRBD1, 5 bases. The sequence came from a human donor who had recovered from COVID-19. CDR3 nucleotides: TGTGCCATCAGTGAGCCGGGACTGAACACTGAAGCTTTCTTT. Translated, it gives CAISEPGLNTEAFF.